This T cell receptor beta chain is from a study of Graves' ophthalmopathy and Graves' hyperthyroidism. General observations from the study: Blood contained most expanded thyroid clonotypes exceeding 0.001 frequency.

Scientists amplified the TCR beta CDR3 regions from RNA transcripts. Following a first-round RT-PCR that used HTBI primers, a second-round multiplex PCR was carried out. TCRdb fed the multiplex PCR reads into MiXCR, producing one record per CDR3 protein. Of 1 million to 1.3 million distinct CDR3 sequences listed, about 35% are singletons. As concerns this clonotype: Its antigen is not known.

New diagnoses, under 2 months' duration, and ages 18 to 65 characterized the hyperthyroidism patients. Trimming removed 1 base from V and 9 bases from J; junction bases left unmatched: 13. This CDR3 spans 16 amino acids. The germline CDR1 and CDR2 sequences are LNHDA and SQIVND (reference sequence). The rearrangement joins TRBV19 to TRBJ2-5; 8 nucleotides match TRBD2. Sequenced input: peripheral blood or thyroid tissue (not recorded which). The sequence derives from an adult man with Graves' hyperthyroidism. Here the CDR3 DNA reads TGTGCCAGTAGTATAGTTGGCACTAGCGGACCGGGGGCCCAGTACTTC. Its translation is CASSIVGTSGPGAQYF.